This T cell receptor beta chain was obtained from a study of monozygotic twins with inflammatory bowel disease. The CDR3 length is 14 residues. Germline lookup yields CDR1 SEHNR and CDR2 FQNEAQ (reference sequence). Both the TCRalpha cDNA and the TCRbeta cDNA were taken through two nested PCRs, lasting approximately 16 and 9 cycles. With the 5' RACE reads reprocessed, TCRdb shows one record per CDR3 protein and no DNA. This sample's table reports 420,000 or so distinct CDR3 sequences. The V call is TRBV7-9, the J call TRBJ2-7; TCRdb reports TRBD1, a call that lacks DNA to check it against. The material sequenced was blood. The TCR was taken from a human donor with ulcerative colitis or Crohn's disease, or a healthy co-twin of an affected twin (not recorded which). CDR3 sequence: CASSLVDGRGEQYF. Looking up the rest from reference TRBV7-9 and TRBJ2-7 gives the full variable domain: DTGVSQNPRHKITKRGQNVTFRCDPISEHNRLYWYRQTLGQGPEFLTYFQNEAQLEKSRLLSDRFSAERPKGSFSTLEIQRTEQGDSAMYLCASSLVDGRGEQYFGPGTRLTVT.